The 13 T cell receptor beta chains below all came from one sample that was sequenced in a study of CD8 T cells in Susac syndrome. It was with random hexamers that roughly 0.5 to 1 ug RNA was reverse transcribed. MiXCR, run by TCRdb on the immunoSEQ multiplex PCR reads, gives a single entry per CDR3 protein. In the table there are roughly 200,000 distinct CDR3 sequences, roughly 96% of which are singletons. Sequencing input: CD4+ T cells from PBMCs. The receptor set was obtained from a human donor in good health.

The chain combines TRBV9 with TRBJ2-7; 10 positions match TRBD1. This CDR3 spans 14 amino acids. V lost 4 bases and J lost 5; bases outside the gene matches: 6. Germline loops: CDR1 SGDLS, CDR2 YYNGEE. As DNA, the CDR3 is TGTGCCAGCAGCTTCCAGGGACAGGGGAACGAGCAGTACTTC. This codes for CASSFQGQGNEQYF.

The chain links TRBV28 to TRBJ2-5; no reliable D call. The germline gives CDR1 MDHEN, CDR2 SYDVKM. V was shortened by 6 bases and J by 2 bases, with 4 bases between the two germline ends. The CDR3 covers 11 residues. The CDR3 bases are TGTGCCAGCAGAACACAAGAGACCCAGTACTTC. Translated, it gives CASRTQETQYF.

V is TRBV24-1 and J is TRBJ2-2; D ambiguous. Trimming removed 3 bases from V and 6 bases from J, with 10 bases in between. Per the germline V gene, CDR1 is KGHDR and CDR2 is SFDVKD. The CDR3 is 14 amino acids. Written as DNA, the CDR3 is TGTGCCACCAGTGATCCCGCCTACGCCGGGGAGCTGTTTTTT. It is translated as CATSDPAYAGELFF.

V and J are TRBV9 and TRBJ1-2, with D unresolved. Germline lookup yields CDR1 SGDLS and CDR2 YYNGEE. Trimming stripped 3 bases from V and 5 bases from J, with 17 bases between. The CDR3 extends over 15 amino acids. CDR3 in amino acids: CASSAQLGGAYGYTF. The CDR3 DNA reads TGTGCCAGCAGCGCACAATTAGGCGGCGCTTATGGCTACACCTTC.

The chain recombines TRBV5-1 with TRBJ2-1, with a possible D match to TRBD2 (5 bases). CDR1 is SGHRS, CDR2 YFSETQ, per germline. This CDR3 is 16 amino acids long. V was cut by 6 bases and J by 1 base, with 17 bases left in between. The CDR3 loop reads CASTQIWGDSYNEQFF. In nucleotides, the CDR3 is TGCGCCAGCACCCAGATTTGGGGAGATTCCTACAATGAGCAGTTCTTC.

The chain carries TRBV7-9 and TRBJ1-2; the D gene is possibly TRBD1 (5 bases). Trimming shortened V by 5 bases and J by 10 bases, and 20 bases separated the two germline ends. CDR3 size: 14 residues. CDR1 SEHNR and CDR2 FQNEAQ come from the germline V gene (reference sequence). The CDR3 DNA sequence: TGTGCCAGCAGCCCCCCCTCGGCAGGGTCCGACTACACCTTC. Residues: CASSPPSAGSDYTF.

V gene TRBV29-1 combines with J gene TRBJ1-2; TRBD1 matches at 8 bases. The CDR3 is 16 residues long. Germline V CDR1 and CDR2: SQVTM, ANQGSEA. The V segment lost 0 bases and the J segment 4 bases; nucleotides outside the gene matches: 10. CDR3 loop: CSVEDFYGTGSYGYTF. The CDR3 bases are TGCAGCGTTGAAGATTTTTACGGGACAGGTAGCTATGGCTACACCTTC.

This clonotype appeared once. The chain employs TRBV29-1 and TRBJ2-1; 7 bases align to TRBD1. CDR3 size: 15 residues. The germline V gene encodes CDR1 SQVTM and CDR2 ANQGSEA. J gave up 3 bases and V 1 base, and 6 bases lay outside the gene matches. The CDR3 spells CSVEVFAGGYNEQFF. The DNA of the CDR3 is TGCAGCGTTGAAGTTTTCGCAGGGGGCTACAATGAGCAGTTCTTC.

The chain links TRBV7-2 to TRBJ2-1; TRBD2 matches 15 bases. CDR3 length: 17 residues. Looked up from germline, CDR1 is SGHTA and CDR2 is FQGNSA. J gave up 7 bases and V 4 bases, and 8 bases lay outside the gene matches. In nucleotides, the CDR3 is TGTGCCAGCAGCTCGCGGACTAGCGGGAGGGGAGGGAATGAGCAGTTCTTC. Translation: CASSSRTSGRGGNEQFF.

V and J are TRBV6-1 and TRBJ2-5, with D possibly matching TRBD1 (5 bases). Germline V lookup: CDR1 MNHNS, CDR2 SASEGT. The V end lost 6 bases, the J end lost 0 bases, and 14 bases lay between the germline ends. This CDR3 comprises 15 residues. CDR3 bases: TGTGCCAGCAGCAGACTTACAGGACACCAAGAGACCCAGTACTTC. This codes for CASSRLTGHQETQYF.

V is TRBV29-1 and J is TRBJ2-1; TRBD2 matches at 7 bases. V was pared by 2 bases and J by 5 bases, with 6 bases of the junction left unmatched. This CDR3 comprises 14 residues. The germline V gene has CDR1 SQVTM and CDR2 ANQGSEA. CDR3 in amino acids: CSVELTSPNNEQFF. DNA of the CDR3: TGCAGCGTTGAATTGACTAGCCCGAACAATGAGCAGTTCTTC.

The J gene is TRBJ2-5, the V gene TRBV12-3 or TRBV12-4, with 10 bases aligning to TRBD2. The trim removed 1 base at V and 4 bases at J, leaving 6 bases unmatched. There are 16 residues in the CDR3. The CDR3 protein is CASSLGSGGAAETQYF. The DNA for the CDR3 is TGTGCCAGCAGTTTAGGGAGCGGGGGGGCAGCAGAGACCCAGTACTTC.

V and J are TRBV15 and TRBJ1-3; no firm D call. The V end was cut by 1 base, the J end by 7 bases, with 5 bases between. Germline-derived CDR1 and CDR2 are LNHNV and YYDKDF (reference sequence). The CDR3 contains 12 residues. The DNA for the CDR3 is TGTGCCACCAGCAGAGGGCGGAACACCATATATTTT. This encodes CATSRGRNTIYF.